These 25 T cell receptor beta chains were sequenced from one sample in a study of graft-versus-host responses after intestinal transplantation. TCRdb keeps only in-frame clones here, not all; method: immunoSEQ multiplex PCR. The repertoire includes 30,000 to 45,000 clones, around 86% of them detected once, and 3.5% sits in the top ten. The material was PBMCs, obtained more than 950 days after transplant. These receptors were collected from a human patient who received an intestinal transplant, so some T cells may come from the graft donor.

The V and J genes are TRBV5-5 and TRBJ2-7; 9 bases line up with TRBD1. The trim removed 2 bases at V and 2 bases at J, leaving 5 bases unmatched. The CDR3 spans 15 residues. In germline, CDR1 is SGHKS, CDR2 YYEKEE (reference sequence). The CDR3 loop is CASSFTTGGPYEQYF. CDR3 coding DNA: TGTGCCAGCAGCTTTACGACAGGGGGTCCCTACGAGCAGTACTTC.

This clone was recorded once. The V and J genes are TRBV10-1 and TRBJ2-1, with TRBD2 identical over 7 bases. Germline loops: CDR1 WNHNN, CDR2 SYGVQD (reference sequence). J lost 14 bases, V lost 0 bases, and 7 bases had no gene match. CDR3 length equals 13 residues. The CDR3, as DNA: TGCGCCAGCAGTGAGTCTGGACTAGTTTTTGAGTTCTTC. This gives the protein CASSESGLVFEFF.

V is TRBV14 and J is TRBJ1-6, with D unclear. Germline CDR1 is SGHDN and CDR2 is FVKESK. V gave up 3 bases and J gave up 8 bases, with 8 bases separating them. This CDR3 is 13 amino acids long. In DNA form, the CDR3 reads TGTGCCAGCAGCCAGGGCTTAGATTCACCCCTCCACTTT. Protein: CASSQGLDSPLHF.

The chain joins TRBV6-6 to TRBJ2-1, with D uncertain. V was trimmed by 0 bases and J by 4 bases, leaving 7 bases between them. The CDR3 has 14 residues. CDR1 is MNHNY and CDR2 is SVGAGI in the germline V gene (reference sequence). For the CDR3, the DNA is TGTGCCAGCAGTTACTCCCGGGTTTACAATGAGCAGTTCTTC. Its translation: CASSYSRVYNEQFF.

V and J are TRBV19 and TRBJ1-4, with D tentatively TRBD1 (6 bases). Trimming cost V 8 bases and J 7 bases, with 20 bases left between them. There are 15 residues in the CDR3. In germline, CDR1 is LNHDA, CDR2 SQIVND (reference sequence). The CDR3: CASGPTGFQSEKLFF. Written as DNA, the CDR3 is TGTGCCAGTGGCCCTACAGGGTTCCAGAGTGAAAAACTGTTTTTT. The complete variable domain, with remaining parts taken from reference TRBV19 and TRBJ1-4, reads DGGITQSPKYLFRKEGQNVTLSCEQNLNHDAMYWYRQDPGQGLRLIYYSQIVNDFQKGDIAEGYSVSREKKESFPLTVTSAQKNPTAFYLCASGPTGFQSEKLFFGSGTQLSVL.

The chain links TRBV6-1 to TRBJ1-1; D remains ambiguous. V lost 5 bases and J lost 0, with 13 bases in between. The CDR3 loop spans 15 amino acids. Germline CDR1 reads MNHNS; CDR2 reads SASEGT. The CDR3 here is CASSHPSPVNTEAFF. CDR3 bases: TGTGCCAGCAGTCATCCCTCCCCCGTGAACACTGAAGCTTTCTTT.

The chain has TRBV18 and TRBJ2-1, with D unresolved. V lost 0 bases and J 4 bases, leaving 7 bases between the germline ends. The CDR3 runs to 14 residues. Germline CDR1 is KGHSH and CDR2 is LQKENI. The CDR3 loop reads CASSPPTQYNEQFF. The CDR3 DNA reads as TGTGCCAGCTCACCACCGACCCAGTACAATGAGCAGTTCTTC.

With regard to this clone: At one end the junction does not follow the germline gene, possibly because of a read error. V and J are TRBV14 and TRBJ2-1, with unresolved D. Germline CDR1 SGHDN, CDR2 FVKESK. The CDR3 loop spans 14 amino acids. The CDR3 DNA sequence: TGTGCCAGCAGCCAAGATCCCTTGGCCGCCGAGCGGTTCTTC. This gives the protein CASSQDPLAAERFF.

CDR3: CASRAQRLAPTDTQYF. CDR3 nucleotides: TGTGCCAGCAGGGCCCAAAGACTGGCACCCACAGATACGCAGTATTTT. V usage is TRBV11-2 and J usage is TRBJ2-3; D is undetermined. The V gene lost 6 bases and the J gene lost 2 bases, with 18 bases spanning the gap. Germline V gives CDR1 SGHAT, CDR2 FQNNGV. The CDR3 is 16 residues long.

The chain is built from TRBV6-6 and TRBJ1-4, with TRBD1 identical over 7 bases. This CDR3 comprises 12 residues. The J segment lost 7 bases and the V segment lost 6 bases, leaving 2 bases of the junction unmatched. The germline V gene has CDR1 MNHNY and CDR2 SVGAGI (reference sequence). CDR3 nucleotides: TGTGCCAGCAGGCAGGGGGGTGAAAAACTGTTTTTT. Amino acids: CASRQGGEKLFF.

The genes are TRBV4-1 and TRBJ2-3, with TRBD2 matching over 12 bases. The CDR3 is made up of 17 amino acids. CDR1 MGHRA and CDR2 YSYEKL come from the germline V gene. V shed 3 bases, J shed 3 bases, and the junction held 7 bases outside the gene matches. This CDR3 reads CASSQALAGGMTDTQYF. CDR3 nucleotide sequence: TGCGCCAGCAGCCAGGCACTAGCGGGGGGAATGACAGATACGCAGTATTTT.

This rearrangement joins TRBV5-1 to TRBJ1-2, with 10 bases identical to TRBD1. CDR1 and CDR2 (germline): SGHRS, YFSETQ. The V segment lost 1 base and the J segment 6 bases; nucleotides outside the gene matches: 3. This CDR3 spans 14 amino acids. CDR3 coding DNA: TGCGCCAGCAGCTTGAGCGGGACAGGGGATGGCTACACCTTC. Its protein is CASSLSGTGDGYTF.

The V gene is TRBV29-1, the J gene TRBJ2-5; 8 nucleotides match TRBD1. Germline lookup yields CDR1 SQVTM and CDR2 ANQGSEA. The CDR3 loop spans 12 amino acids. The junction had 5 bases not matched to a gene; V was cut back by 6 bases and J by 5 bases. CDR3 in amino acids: CSVRQGLETQYF. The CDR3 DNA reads TGCAGCGTCCGACAGGGGTTGGAGACCCAGTACTTC.

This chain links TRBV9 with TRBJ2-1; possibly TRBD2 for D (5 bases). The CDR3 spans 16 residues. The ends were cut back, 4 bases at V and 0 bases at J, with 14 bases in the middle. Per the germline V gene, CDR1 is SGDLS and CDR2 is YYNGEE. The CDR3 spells CASSLGSDISYNEQFF. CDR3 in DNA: TGTGCCAGCAGCCTGGGTAGCGATATCTCCTACAATGAGCAGTTCTTC.

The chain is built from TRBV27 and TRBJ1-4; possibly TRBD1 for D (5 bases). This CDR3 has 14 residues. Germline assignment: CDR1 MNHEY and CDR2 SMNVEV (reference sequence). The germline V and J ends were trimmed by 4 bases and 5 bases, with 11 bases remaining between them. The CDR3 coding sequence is TGTGCCAGCAGTTGGGACGCCCGGAATGAAAAACTGTTTTTT. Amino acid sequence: CASSWDARNEKLFF. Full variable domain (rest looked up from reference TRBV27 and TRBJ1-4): EAQVTQNPRYLITVTGKKLTVTCSQNMNHEYMSWYRQDPGLGLRQIYYSMNVEVTDKGDVPEGYKVSRKEKRNFPLILESPSPNQTSLYFCASSWDARNEKLFFGSGTQLSVL.

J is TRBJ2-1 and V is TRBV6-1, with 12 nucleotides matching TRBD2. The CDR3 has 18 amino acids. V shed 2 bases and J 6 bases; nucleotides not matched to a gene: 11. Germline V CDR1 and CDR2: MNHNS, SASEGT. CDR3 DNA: TGTGCCAGCAGTGAAAGGCTAGCGGGAGGGCTCGGTCCCAATGAGCAGTTCTTC. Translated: CASSERLAGGLGPNEQFF.

CDR3 sequence (DNA): TGTGCCAGCAGCGCGAGAGCGGGACTCCAGGCAGATACGCAGTATTTT. It yields the protein CASSARAGLQADTQYF. The chain employs TRBV9 and TRBJ2-3; 7 positions match TRBD2. CDR1 SGDLS and CDR2 YYNGEE come from the germline V gene. The CDR3 runs 16 residues. The V gene end was trimmed by 3 bases and the J gene end by 4 bases; junction bases not matched to a gene: 11.

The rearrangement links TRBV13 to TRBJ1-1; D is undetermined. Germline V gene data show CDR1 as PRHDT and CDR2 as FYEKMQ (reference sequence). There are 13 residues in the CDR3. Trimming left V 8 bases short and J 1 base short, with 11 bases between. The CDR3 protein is CASRPRPNTEAFF. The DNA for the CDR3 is TGTGCCAGCCGACCGCGCCCGAACACTGAAGCTTTCTTT. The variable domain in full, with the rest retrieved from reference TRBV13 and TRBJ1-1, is AAGVIQSPRHLIKEKRETATLKCYPIPRHDTVYWYQQGPGQDPQFLISFYEKMQSDKGSIPDRFSAQQFSDYHSELNMSSLELGDSALYFCASRPRPNTEAFFGQGTRLTVV.

The CDR3 protein is CASSVGMTLSGNTIYF. The DNA of the CDR3 is TGTGCCAGCAGCGTAGGGATGACCTTATCTGGAAACACCATATATTTT. V usage is TRBV9 and J usage is TRBJ1-3; D remains ambiguous. Germline CDR1 reads SGDLS; CDR2 reads YYNGEE. Trimming removed 0 bases from V and 1 base from J, with 11 bases in between. CDR3 length equals 16 residues.

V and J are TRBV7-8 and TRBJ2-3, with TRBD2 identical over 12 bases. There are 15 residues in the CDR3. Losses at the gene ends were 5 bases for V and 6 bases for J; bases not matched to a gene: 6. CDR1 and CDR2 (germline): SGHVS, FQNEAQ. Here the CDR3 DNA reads TGTGCCAGCAGCACCAGACTAGCGGGAGTGGATACGCAGTATTTT. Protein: CASSTRLAGVDTQYF.

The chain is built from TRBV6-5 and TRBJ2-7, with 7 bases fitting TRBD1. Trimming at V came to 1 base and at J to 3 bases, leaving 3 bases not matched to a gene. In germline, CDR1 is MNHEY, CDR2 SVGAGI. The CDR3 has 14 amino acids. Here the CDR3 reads CASSYWRQGYEQYF. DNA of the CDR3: TGTGCCAGCAGTTACTGGCGACAGGGCTACGAGCAGTACTTC.

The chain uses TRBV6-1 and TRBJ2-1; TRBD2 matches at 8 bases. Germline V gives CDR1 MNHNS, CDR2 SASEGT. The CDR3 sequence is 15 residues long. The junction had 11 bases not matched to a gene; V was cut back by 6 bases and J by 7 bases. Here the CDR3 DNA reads TGTGCCAGCAGCCCCTTGGGACTAGTGGGGAATGAGCAGTTCTTC. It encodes CASSPLGLVGNEQFF.

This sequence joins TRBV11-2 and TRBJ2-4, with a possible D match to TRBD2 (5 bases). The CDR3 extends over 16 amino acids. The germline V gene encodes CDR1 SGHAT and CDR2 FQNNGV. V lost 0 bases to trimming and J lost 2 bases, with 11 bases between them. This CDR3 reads CASSLELPGTKNIQYF. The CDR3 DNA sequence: TGTGCCAGCAGCTTAGAGCTACCGGGAACCAAAAACATTCAGTACTTC.

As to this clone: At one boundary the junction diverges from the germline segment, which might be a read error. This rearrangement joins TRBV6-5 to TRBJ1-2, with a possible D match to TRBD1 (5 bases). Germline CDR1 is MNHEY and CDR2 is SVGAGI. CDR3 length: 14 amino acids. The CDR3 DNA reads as TGTGCCAGCAGTCCCCTGAGGTCTCTAGGGGCCTTAGAGTTC. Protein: CASSPLRSLGALEF.

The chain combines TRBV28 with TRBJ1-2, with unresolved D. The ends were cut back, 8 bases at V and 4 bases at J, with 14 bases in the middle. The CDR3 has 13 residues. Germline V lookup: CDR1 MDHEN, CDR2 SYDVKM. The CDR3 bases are TGTGCCAGCCTCGAAGCAGAGACCTATGGCTACACCTTC. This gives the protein CASLEAETYGYTF.